These T cell receptor beta chains were read from a single sample in a study of response to subunit inactivated influenza vaccine. MiXCR was run by TCRdb on the RT-PCR reads, yielding one entry per CDR3 protein. This sample has 550,000 to 600,000 distinct CDR3 sequences, with 12% found just once. The sample consisted of PBMCs from blood, taken on the day of vaccination. All receptors come from a man aged 45-65 years who received an inactivated influenza vaccine. CDR3s include the opening cysteine and the closing phenylalanine or tryptophan. A D gene is named only where the DNA matches it firmly. Part of the rows lack a size; the others show once, few, many or a class for expanded clones.

CDR3 DNA: TGCAGTGCTAGATGGGGGGGGGCGACAGATACGCAGTATTTT
CDR3 protein: CSARWGGATDTQYF
V gene: TRBV20-1
D gene: NA
J gene: TRBJ2-3
clone size: NA

CDR3 DNA: TGCGCCAGCAGCCTCCGGGACAGGGACAATGAGCAGTTCTTC
CDR3 protein: CASSLRDRDNEQFF
V gene: TRBV4-3
D gene: TRBD1
J gene: TRBJ2-1
clone size: NA

CDR3 DNA: TGTGCCAGCAGCTCCGCGGGGGACCCCACCGGGGAGCTGTTTTTT
CDR3 protein: CASSSAGDPTGELFF
V gene: TRBV7-8
D gene: TRBD2
J gene: TRBJ2-2
clone size: NA

CDR3 DNA: TGTGCCAGCAGCGACCGGACAATAGCCAAAAACATTCAGTACTTC
CDR3 protein: CASSDRTIAKNIQYF
V gene: TRBV11-2
D gene: NA
J gene: TRBJ2-4
clone size: few

CDR3 DNA: TGTGCCTGGAGTGTACGAGGGCGCGTCTATGGCTACACCTTC
CDR3 protein: CAWSVRGRVYGYTF
V gene: TRBV30
D gene: NA
J gene: TRBJ1-2
clone size: many

CDR3 DNA: TGCGCCAGCAGCCAGGTAGCGGGGGGGCGCGCAGATACGCAGTATTTT
CDR3 protein: CASSQVAGGRADTQYF
V gene: TRBV4-3
D gene: TRBD2
J gene: TRBJ2-3
clone size: few

CDR3 DNA: TGTGCCAGCGCTGAATGGGGGAACCACGAGCAGTACTTC
CDR3 protein: CASAEWGNHEQYF
V gene: TRBV2
D gene: NA
J gene: TRBJ2-7
clone size: many

CDR3 DNA: TGTGCCAGCATATCCGGGGGGTCCTACGAGCAGTACTTC
CDR3 protein: CASISGGSYEQYF
V gene: TRBV7-2
D gene: TRBD2
J gene: TRBJ2-7
clone size: many

CDR3 DNA: TGTGCCAGCAGCCCTGGGACTGCGGTTGGGCAGCCCCAGCATTTT
CDR3 protein: CASSPGTAVGQPQHF
V gene: TRBV12-3/TRBV12-4
D gene: NA
J gene: TRBJ1-5
clone size: few

CDR3 DNA: TGTTCCAGCAGCTTACAGGGGTACCAAGAGACCCAGTACTTC
CDR3 protein: CSSSLQGYQETQYF
V gene: TRBV7-2
D gene: TRBD1
J gene: TRBJ2-5
clone size: NA

CDR3 DNA: TGCAGCGTTGGAGGGGGAAGCAATCAGCCCCAGCATTTT
CDR3 protein: CSVGGGSNQPQHF
V gene: TRBV29-1
D gene: NA
J gene: TRBJ1-5
clone size: many

CDR3 DNA: TGTGCCAGCAGAAGACAGGGCATAGGGGTCGAGCAGTTCTTC
CDR3 protein: CASRRQGIGVEQFF
V gene: TRBV12-3/TRBV12-4
D gene: TRBD1
J gene: TRBJ2-1
clone size: few

CDR3 DNA: TGCAGTGCGTCACTAGCGGGAGGGCCCTACTACGAGCAGTACTTC
CDR3 protein: CSASLAGGPYYEQYF
V gene: TRBV20-1
D gene: TRBD2
J gene: TRBJ2-7
clone size: NA

CDR3 DNA: TGTGCCAGCATCATGGGGCACCTAGCCAAAAACATTCAGTACTTC
CDR3 protein: CASIMGHLAKNIQYF
V gene: TRBV6-1
D gene: NA
J gene: TRBJ2-4
clone size: few

CDR3 DNA: TGTGCCAGCAGCCAAGGTAGGCAGCTAAATGAGCAGTTCTTC
CDR3 protein: CASSQGRQLNEQFF
V gene: TRBV3-1
D gene: NA
J gene: TRBJ2-1
clone size: few

CDR3 DNA: TGTGCCAGCAGTTTACGGAGAATTAGCACCGGGGAGCTGTTTTTT
CDR3 protein: CASSLRRISTGELFF
V gene: TRBV28
D gene: NA
J gene: TRBJ2-2
clone size: few

CDR3 DNA: TGCAGTGCTAGCGGGCAGGGGTTCTACGAGCAGTACTTC
CDR3 protein: CSASGQGFYEQYF
V gene: TRBV20-1
D gene: NA
J gene: TRBJ2-7
clone size: few

CDR3 DNA: TGTGCCAGCAGTTTAAAGGGGGTTGGCTACACCTTC
CDR3 protein: CASSLKGVGYTF
V gene: TRBV12-3/TRBV12-4
D gene: NA
J gene: TRBJ1-2
clone size: many

CDR3 DNA: TGTGCCAGCAGCTTAGCGGCAGGGAAGTATTTT
CDR3 protein: CASSLAAGKYF
V gene: TRBV7-9
D gene: NA
J gene: TRBJ2-3
clone size: few

CDR3 DNA: TGCGCCAGCAGCTTGGTTCCGGAGGGCAACACTGAAGCTTTCTTT
CDR3 protein: CASSLVPEGNTEAFF
V gene: TRBV5-1
D gene: NA
J gene: TRBJ1-1
clone size: NA

CDR3 DNA: TGCAGCGTTATAATCGGGGGGACCAACTATGGCTACACCTTC
CDR3 protein: CSVIIGGTNYGYTF
V gene: TRBV29-1
D gene: NA
J gene: TRBJ1-2
clone size: NA

CDR3 DNA: TGCGCCAGCAGCTTGGGGGAGGACACCTACGAGCAGTACTTC
CDR3 protein: CASSLGEDTYEQYF
V gene: TRBV5-1
D gene: NA
J gene: TRBJ2-7
clone size: many

CDR3 DNA: TGTGCCAGCAGCCTCGTCCCCGGAGTAGCGACAACCGGGGAGCTGTTTTTT
CDR3 protein: CASSLVPGVATTGELFF
V gene: TRBV11-2
D gene: NA
J gene: TRBJ2-2
clone size: once

CDR3 DNA: TGTGCCAGCAGCGTCGGGACAATTTCCTACGAGCAGTACTTC
CDR3 protein: CASSVGTISYEQYF
V gene: TRBV9
D gene: NA
J gene: TRBJ2-7
clone size: many

CDR3 DNA: TGTGCCAGCAGATTCCGGGACGCCACAGATACGCAGTATTTT
CDR3 protein: CASRFRDATDTQYF
V gene: TRBV5-5
D gene: NA
J gene: TRBJ2-3
clone size: NA

CDR3 DNA: TGCAGCGTTGGGGCCGCCGGGACCCAGTACTTC
CDR3 protein: CSVGAAGTQYF
V gene: TRBV29-1
D gene: NA
J gene: TRBJ2-5
clone size: few

CDR3 DNA: TGTGCCAGCAGCCAGGGCCCGGGACAGGGATATGAGCAGTTCTTC
CDR3 protein: CASSQGPGQGYEQFF
V gene: TRBV4-2
D gene: TRBD1
J gene: TRBJ2-1
clone size: NA

CDR3 DNA: TGCAGCGTTGAAGGGACAGCGGCGACAGATACGCAGTATTTT
CDR3 protein: CSVEGTAATDTQYF
V gene: TRBV29-1
D gene: NA
J gene: TRBJ2-3
clone size: few

CDR3 DNA: TGTGCCAGCAGCCCGTTCAGGGAAACCTACAATGAGCAGTTCTTC
CDR3 protein: CASSPFRETYNEQFF
V gene: TRBV11-2
D gene: NA
J gene: TRBJ2-1
clone size: NA

CDR3 DNA: TGTGCTAGCAGCTTATACTATCAGGGGGCCCAGTACTTC
CDR3 protein: CASSLYYQGAQYF
V gene: TRBV7-7
D gene: TRBD1
J gene: TRBJ2-5
clone size: NA